Presented here are 5 T cell receptor beta chains from one specimen sequenced in a study of T cell responses to AZD1222 COVID-19 vaccine. Produced via immunoSEQ multiplex PCR; TCRdb's table is partial and in-frame only. The sample lists 150,000 to 180,000 clones; over 85% were seen once. This specimen was peripheral blood, taken on day 0 of AZD1222 vaccination. The receptors come from an adult in good health.

The rearrangement links TRBV28 to TRBJ2-3; D is ambiguous. This CDR3 has 13 amino acids. V dropped 3 bases and J dropped 7 bases, with 11 bases sitting between them. In germline, CDR1 is MDHEN, CDR2 SYDVKM. DNA for the CDR3: TGTGCCAGCAGTTTCGAGGACGGTCATACGCAGTATTTT. This codes for CASSFEDGHTQYF.

The genes are TRBV27 and TRBJ2-2; 8 bases align to TRBD1. Germline V gene data show CDR1 as MNHEY and CDR2 as SMNVEV (reference sequence). J was trimmed by 7 bases and V by 2 bases; bases with no gene match: 9. The CDR3 is 16 residues long. CDR3 nucleotide sequence: TGTGCCAGCAGTTTAGTCGGACAGGGTTTCGTCGGGGAGCTGTTTTTT. Encoded protein: CASSLVGQGFVGELFF.

This chain links TRBV2 with TRBJ2-5, with D perhaps given as TRBD1 or TRBD2 (5 bases each). The length of the CDR3 is 14 residues. V lost 7 bases, J lost 4 bases, and 16 bases lay in between. Germline CDR1 SNHLY, CDR2 FYNNEI. The CDR3 here is CASKFRPGTETQYF. CDR3 bases: TGTGCCAGCAAATTCAGGCCAGGGACAGAGACCCAGTACTTC. Variable domain in full (rest from reference TRBV2 and TRBJ2-5): EPEVTQTPSHQVTQMGQEVILRCVPISNHLYFYWYRQILGQKVEFLVSFYNNEISEKSEIFDDQFSVERPDGSNFTLKIRSTKLEDSAMYFCASKFRPGTETQYFGPGTRLLVL.

The rearrangement uses TRBV5-1 and TRBJ2-5, with D unresolved. The V end was cut by 4 bases, the J end by 4 bases, with 11 bases between. The CDR3 spans 13 residues. The germline V gene has CDR1 SGHRS and CDR2 YFSETQ. CDR3 sequence reads: CASSRAQRETQYF. CDR3 nucleotide sequence: TGCGCCAGCAGCCGGGCCCAGCGAGAGACCCAGTACTTC.

The genes are TRBV5-1 and TRBJ2-5; 10 bases align to TRBD1. V was pared by 4 bases and J by 2 bases, with 2 bases of the junction left unmatched. The CDR3 consists of 14 residues. Germline-derived CDR1 and CDR2 are SGHRS and YFSETQ. The DNA of the CDR3 is TGCGCCAGCAGCGGGACAGGGGATCAAGAGACCCAGTACTTC. Encoded protein: CASSGTGDQETQYF.